These 15 T cell receptor beta chains were sequenced from one sample in a study of post-analysis software for immune sequencing data (dated by TCRdb to about 2015). What the study reported, not specific to this receptor: Patients showed significantly higher frequencies than controls for a handful of TRBV segments, among them TRBV5-6, TRBV5-1 and TRBV20-1.

These receptors are not linked to any known antigen. Receptor amplification or capture employed PCR. The sequencing machine was an Illumina HiSeq 2500. Unique molecular identifiers were incorporated into TCR beta cDNA libraries to reduce PCR and sequencing biases. Using fastp trimming at Q25 and MiXCR clonotype assembly, TCRdb reanalyzed the public sequencing data and kept in-frame beta chains. Here each entry gathers all rows of one CDR3 protein and keeps the most common genes and DNA. In this sample the table shows fewer than 700,000 distinct CDR3 sequences, 44% of which occur a single time. About 1.5% of the sample is taken by the ten largest. Sequencing was done on a sample of blood. Receptors were obtained from a girl aged 10 to 17 with multiple sclerosis.

Remarks on this clonotype: At one end the junction does not follow the germline gene, possibly because of a read error. V and J are TRBV15 and TRBJ2-1; D possibly uses TRBD1 or TRBD2 (6 bases each). Germline values: CDR1 LNHNV, CDR2 YYDKDF (reference sequence). This CDR3 spans 15 amino acids. The CDR3 DNA is TGTGTCACCAACGGGGGCCATAGCTCCTACAATGAGCAGTTCTTC. This gives the protein CVTNGGHSSYNEQFF.

This clonotype has only a few counts. The chain couples TRBV5-1 to TRBJ2-1, with 7 bases fitting TRBD1. With 3 bases clipped from V and 3 bases from J, the junction kept 6 bases outside the gene matches. In germline, CDR1 is SGHRS, CDR2 YFSETQ. This CDR3 contains 15 residues. Written as DNA, the CDR3 is TGCGCCAGCAGCTGGGGGACAGACCACTACAATGAGCAGTTCTTC. Encoded protein: CASSWGTDHYNEQFF. The full variable domain, its missing parts supplied by reference TRBV5-1 and TRBJ2-1, is KAGVTQTPRYLIKTRGQQVTLSCSPISGHRSVSWYQQTPGQGLQFLFEYFSETQRNKGNFPGRFSGRQFSNSRSEMNVSTLELGDSALYLCASSWGTDHYNEQFFGPGTRLTVL.

This clonotype was detected only a few times. V usage is TRBV12-3 or TRBV12-4 and J usage is TRBJ1-1, with D possibly TRBD1 on 6 matching bases. The CDR3 has 14 residues. The germline V and J ends were trimmed by 7 bases and 1 base, with 13 bases remaining between them. This CDR3 reads CASNCRGTNTEAFF. The DNA for the CDR3 is TGTGCCAGCAACTGTAGGGGGACGAACACTGAAGCTTTCTTT.

The rearrangement uses TRBV3-1 and TRBJ2-5; D might be TRBD2 (6 bases). The CDR3 runs to 15 residues. Germline lookup yields CDR1 LGHDT and CDR2 YNNKEL (reference sequence). Trimming cost V 0 bases and J 10 bases, with 18 bases left between them. CDR3 DNA: TGTGCCAGCAGCCAAGATCACGGGGTTCGGGGGATCCAGTACTTC. Translation: CASSQDHGVRGIQYF.

The chain uses TRBV21-1 and TRBJ1-5. TRBV21-1 corresponds to a pseudogene. This CDR3 comprises 16 residues. In DNA form, the CDR3 reads TGTGCCAGCAGCGTTAAATCAGGGAGGATGAATCAGCCCCAGCATTTT. Amino acid sequence: CASSVKSGRMNQPQHF.

The chain recombines TRBV11-1 with TRBJ2-3, with D possibly matching TRBD1 (6 bases). Trimming left V 2 bases short and J 2 bases short, with 29 bases between. The CDR3 loop spans 21 amino acids. CDR1 is SGHAT and CDR2 is FQDESV in the germline V gene (reference sequence). The CDR3 reads CASSLHRGRMTGSTFTDTQYF. DNA for the CDR3: TGTGCCAGCAGCTTACATCGCGGGCGGATGACAGGTTCTACTTTCACAGATACGCAGTATTTT.

In this sample, this clonotype turned up a few times. This sequence joins TRBV9 and TRBJ1-4; TRBD1 matches 9 bases. The ends lost 2 bases at V and 8 bases at J; junction bases unmatched: 4. This CDR3 comprises 14 residues. From germline, CDR1 is SGDLS and CDR2 YYNGEE. Here the CDR3 DNA reads TGTGCCAGCAGCGTGGACAGGGGTGGGGAAAAACTGTTTTTT. Translation: CASSVDRGGEKLFF.

This clonotype has just one count. The V gene is TRBV20-1, the J gene TRBJ2-3, with 11 positions matching TRBD2. Trimming cost V 3 bases and J 9 bases; bases outside gene matches: 14. Looked up from germline, CDR1 is DFQATT and CDR2 is SNEGSKA (reference sequence). CDR3 length: 16 amino acids. The CDR3 protein is CSASPRLAGSVETQYF. CDR3 DNA: TGCAGTGCTAGCCCCCGACTAGCGGGGTCCGTAGAGACGCAGTATTTT.

This chain links TRBV15 with TRBJ2-5, with D perhaps TRBD2 (6 bases). Germline CDR1 LNHNV, CDR2 YYDKDF (reference sequence). The CDR3 runs 16 residues. V was cut by 1 base and J by 5 bases, with 17 bases left in between. CDR3 region: CATSRGPEPGEETQYF. CDR3 nucleotides: TGTGCCACCAGCAGAGGTCCTGAGCCGGGGGAGGAGACCCAGTACTTC.

The J gene is TRBJ2-2, the V gene TRBV5-1; D may be TRBD1 or TRBD2 (5 bases each). The CDR3 is 15 residues long. Germline V lookup: CDR1 SGHRS, CDR2 YFSETQ. Trimming removed 2 bases at V and 9 bases at J, with 17 bases between. The CDR3 sequence: CASSFLRDGKRELFF. As DNA, the CDR3 is TGCGCCAGCAGCTTTCTCCGGGACGGAAAGCGGGAGCTGTTTTTT.

Concerning this clonotype: Mismatch with germline at one junction end may stem from a read error. V usage is TRBV5-1 and J usage is TRBJ2-1; 7 nucleotides agree with TRBD2. CDR1 and CDR2 (germline): SGHRS, YFSETQ. There are 15 residues in the CDR3. CDR3 DNA sequence: TGCGCCAGCAGCTTGAGGGCTAGCGGATACAGTGAGCAGCTCTTC. Residues: CASSLRASGYSEQLF.

This clonotype was observed a handful of times. This sequence joins TRBV5-6 and TRBJ1-2; tentative D call: TRBD1 (5 bases). The V end was cut by 2 bases, the J end by 4 bases, with 9 bases between. The CDR3 spans 13 residues. Germline-derived CDR1 and CDR2 are SGHDT and YYEEEE. The CDR3 is CASSFDSSYGYTF. For the CDR3, the DNA is TGTGCCAGCAGCTTTGACAGTTCCTATGGCTACACCTTC.

This clonotype was observed a handful of times. The CDR3 here is CASRQGHLNYEQYF. The CDR3 coding sequence is TGTGCCAGCAGACAGGGACACCTAAACTACGAGCAGTACTTC. The genes are TRBV27 and TRBJ2-5; TRBD1 might be the D (6 bases). The J call is uncertain, as TRBJ2-7 better fits the DNA end. CDR1 and CDR2 (germline): MNHEY, SMNVEV (reference sequence). The CDR3 has 14 amino acids.

There are a few counts of this clonotype. The gene calls are TRBV11-2 and TRBJ2-1; 7 bases are shared with TRBD2. Germline V gene sequence: CDR1 SGHAT, CDR2 FQNNGV. V lost 1 base, J lost 2 bases, and 2 bases stayed unmatched. The CDR3 sequence is 15 residues long. The CDR3 coding sequence is TGTGCCAGCAGCTTAGTGGCGGGAGCCTACAATGAGCAGTTCTTC. It yields the protein CASSLVAGAYNEQFF.

This clonotype was detected a few times. The chain links TRBV19 to TRBJ1-2; D unclear. This CDR3 contains 15 residues. CDR1 and CDR2 (germline): LNHDA, SQIVND (reference sequence). Trimming removed 1 base from V and 4 bases from J, with 13 bases in between. CDR3 residues: CASSIVGPATYGYTF. CDR3 sequence (DNA): TGTGCCAGTAGTATAGTCGGACCCGCTACCTATGGCTACACCTTC.